This T cell receptor (beta chain) derives from a study of blood T cell repertoires in COVID-19. Study-wide context: Sample material is recorded as cDNA or gDNA derived from T cells, B-cell-depleted T cells, or PBMCs.

The assay was immunoSEQ multiplex PCR, and TCRdb's table has in-frame clones only and misses some. There are around 290,000 clones in the sample; around 89% occur only once, and roughly 2% lies in the top ten. V was pared by 6 bases and J by 0 bases, with 7 bases of the junction left unmatched. Germline values: CDR1 SGHAT, CDR2 FQNNGV. This CDR3 spans 15 amino acids. The genes are TRBV11-2 and TRBJ1-2, with TRBD1 identical over 7 bases. The clonotype originates from a woman aged 55-69 years in a cohort exposed to, infected with or recovered from COVID-19 (not recorded which). The sample consisted of PBMCs or T cells enriched from blood (not recorded which). CDR3 DNA: TGTGCCAGCAGTCGGGACAGCAATACTAACTATGGCTACACCTTC. It yields the protein CASSRDSNTNYGYTF. The complete variable domain, with remaining parts taken from reference TRBV11-2 and TRBJ1-2, reads EAGVAQSPRYKIIEKRQSVAFWCNPISGHATLYWYQQILGQGPKLLIQFQNNGVVDDSQLPKDRFSAERLKGVDSTLKIQPAKLEDSAVYLCASSRDSNTNYGYTFGSGTRLTVV.